This TCR beta chain stems from a study of T cells after yellow fever vaccination. About the study: SMART-Seq v4 Ultra Low Input prepared libraries from low-cell fractions.

This clonotype has only a few counts. As yet, its antigen is unknown. CDR1 MNHEY and CDR2 SVGEGT come from the germline V gene. Trimming cost V 2 bases and J 4 bases; bases outside gene matches: 5. The CDR3 spans 15 residues. For TCR, cDNA came from 5'RACE template switching, which added a universal primer site and UMIs. Each CDR3 protein gets one entry after TCRdb re-called the 5' RACE reads with MiXCR. Seen here are about 160,000 distinct CDR3 sequences, around 9% observed once, and the top ten hold roughly a third. Study findings and constraints: Post-booster samples contained most primary-vaccination clones (more than 95% CD4, roughly 88% CD8).

The source material was CD8+ T cells sorted from PBMCs, sampled 45 days after the yellow fever booster vaccination. The chain joins TRBV6-2 or TRBV6-3 to TRBJ2-5; 9 nucleotides align to TRBD2. The source is a young man who received the YFV17D yellow fever vaccine. The CDR3 here is CASSYGGLARETQYF. Here the CDR3 DNA reads TGTGCCAGCAGTTACGGCGGACTAGCGAGAGAGACCCAGTACTTC.